Listed here is a single T cell receptor (beta chain). As processed by the authors: Amplifying reference gene primers gave estimates of nucleated cell counts. Only in-frame clones appear in the TCRdb table, and some are missing; sequencing was by immunoSEQ multiplex PCR. That table furnishes V, J and clone size, whereas the DNA furnished D and trimming. The sample lists about 280,000 clones, around nine tenths occurring once. These data originate in a study of blood T cell repertoires in COVID-19. The wider study: Spain, Italy and the United States supplied samples that represented acute and convalescent COVID-19. T cells, B-cell-depleted T cells, or PBMCs provided the cDNA or gDNA that served as material.

The sequenced material came from peripheral blood. The TCR sequence derives from a man aged 40-49 years with active or convalescent COVID-19.

The CDR3 region has the DNA TGTGCCAGCAGCCCAGGACTAGCGGGAGCTAGCACAGATACGCAGTATTTT. Protein product: CASSPGLAGASTDTQYF. The chain uses TRBV5-6 and TRBJ2-3; TRBD2 matches 13 bases. This CDR3 is 17 amino acids long. Germline V gene data show CDR1 as SGHDT and CDR2 as YYEEEE. J gave up 0 bases and V 4 bases, and 5 bases lay outside the gene matches.